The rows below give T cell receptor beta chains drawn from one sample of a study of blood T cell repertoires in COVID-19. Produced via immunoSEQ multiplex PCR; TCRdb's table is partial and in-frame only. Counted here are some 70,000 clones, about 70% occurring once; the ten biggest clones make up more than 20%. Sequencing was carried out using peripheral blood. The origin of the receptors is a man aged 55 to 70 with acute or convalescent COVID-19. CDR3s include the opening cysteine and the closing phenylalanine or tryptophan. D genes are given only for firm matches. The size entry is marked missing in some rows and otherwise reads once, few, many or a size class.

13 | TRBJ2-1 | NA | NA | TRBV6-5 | CASSSQVYNEQFF | TGTGCCAGCAGCTCACAGGTCTACAATGAGCAGTTCTTC
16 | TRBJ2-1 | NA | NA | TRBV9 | CASSAGGTLDYNEQFF | TGTGCCAGCAGCGCCGGCGGGACTTTAGACTACAATGAGCAGTTCTTC
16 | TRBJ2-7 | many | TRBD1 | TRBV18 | CASSQNQGASVYEQYF | TGTGCCAGCTCCCAAAATCAGGGGGCGAGCGTCTACGAGCAGTACTTC
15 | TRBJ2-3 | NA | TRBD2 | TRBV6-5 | CASSYSSGGTYTQYF | TGTGCCAGCAGTTACTCGAGCGGGGGCACATATACGCAGTATTTT
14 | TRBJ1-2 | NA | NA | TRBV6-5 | CASSYSSGGYGYTF | TGTGCCAGCAGTTACTCCTCGGGGGGATATGGCTACACCTTC
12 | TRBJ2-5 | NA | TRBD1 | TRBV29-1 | CSVGRQGETQYF | TGCAGCGTTGGGAGACAGGGTGAGACCCAGTACTTC
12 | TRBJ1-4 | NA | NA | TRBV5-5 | CASSSANEKLFF | TGTGCCAGCAGCTCCGCTAATGAAAAACTGTTTTTT
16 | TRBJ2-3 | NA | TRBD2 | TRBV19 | CASTPLLAIHTDTQYF | TGTGCCAGTACTCCTTTACTAGCGATCCACACAGATACGCAGTATTTT
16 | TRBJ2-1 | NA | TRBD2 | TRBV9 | CASSEKGLAGRDEQFF | TGTGCCAGCAGCGAAAAGGGACTAGCGGGTCGGGATGAGCAGTTCTTC
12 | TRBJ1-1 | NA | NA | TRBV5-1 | CASSYRGTEAFF | TGCGCCAGCAGCTATAGGGGGACTGAAGCTTTCTTT
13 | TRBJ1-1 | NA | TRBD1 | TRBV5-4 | CASSRTGATEAFF | TGTGCCAGCAGCCGCACAGGGGCCACTGAAGCTTTCTTT
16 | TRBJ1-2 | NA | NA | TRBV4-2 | CASSQDGFGELDGYTF | TGTGCCAGCAGCCAAGACGGGTTCGGTGAGCTGGATGGCTACACCTTC
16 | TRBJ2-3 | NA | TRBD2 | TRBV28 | CASSPGEREGTDTQYF | TGTGCCAGCAGTCCTGGCGAGCGGGAGGGCACAGATACGCAGTATTTT
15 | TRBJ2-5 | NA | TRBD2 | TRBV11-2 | CASSRGGQEEETQYF | TGTGCCAGCAGCCGGGGGGGCCAGGAAGAAGAGACCCAGTACTTC
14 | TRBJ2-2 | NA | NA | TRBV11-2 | CASSALREAGELFF | TGTGCCAGCAGCGCCCTGAGGGAGGCCGGGGAGCTGTTTTTT
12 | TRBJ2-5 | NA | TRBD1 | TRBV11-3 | CASSTGGETQYF | TGTGCCAGCAGCACAGGGGGGGAGACCCAGTACTTC
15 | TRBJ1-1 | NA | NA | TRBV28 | CASSFGQFEGTEAFF | TGTGCCAGCAGTTTCGGGCAGTTCGAGGGCACTGAAGCTTTCTTT
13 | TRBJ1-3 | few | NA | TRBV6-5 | CASSQKGRNTIYF | TGTGCCAGCAGTCAAAAGGGGAGAAACACCATATATTTT
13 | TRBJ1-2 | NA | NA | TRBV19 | CASSIDRYYGYTF | TGTGCCAGTAGTATAGACAGGTACTATGGCTACACCTTC
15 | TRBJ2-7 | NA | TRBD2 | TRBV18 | CASSPIPGAGAEQYF | TGTGCCAGCTCACCAATCCCCGGAGCGGGAGCCGAGCAGTACTTC
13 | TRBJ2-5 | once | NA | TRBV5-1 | CASSPRTRETQYF | TGCGCCAGCAGCCCCCGGACTCGGGAGACCCAGTACTTC
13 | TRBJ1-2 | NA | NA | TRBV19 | CASSYGGNYGYTF | TGTGCCAGTAGCTATGGGGGGAACTATGGCTACACCTTC